The entry below gives a single T cell receptor (beta chain) sequence along with its context. This CDR3 is built from 14 residues. CDR1 is MNHEY, CDR2 SVGAGI, per germline. V lost 4 bases to trimming and J lost 2 bases; unmatched junction nucleotides: 4. Assay: immunoSEQ multiplex PCR; the TCRdb copy retains only in-frame clones and omits some. The sample shows roughly 97,000 clones, approximately 84% of them seen only once. The data stem from a study of blood T cell repertoires in COVID-19. This sequence originates from a man between 65 and 85 years old with acute or convalescent COVID-19. The J gene is TRBJ2-7, the V gene TRBV6-5; TRBD1 aligns across 8 bases. Sequenced input: peripheral blood. This CDR3 is CASSSGTGTYEQYF. CDR3 nucleotides: TGTGCCAGCAGTTCCGGGACAGGTACCTACGAGCAGTACTTC.